The 20 T cell receptor beta chains below come from one sample, sequenced in a study of blood T cell repertoires in COVID-19. The data were produced by immunoSEQ multiplex PCR, yet TCRdb's version contains in-frame clones alone and is incomplete. The sample includes a few hundred thousand clones, 85% to 90% of them seen just once. Sequenced input: PBMCs or T cells enriched from blood (not recorded which). The receptors were sampled from a woman aged 18-29 years who had recovered from COVID-19.

The chain recombines TRBV7-2 with TRBJ2-3; D may be TRBD2 (6 bases). With 1 base removed from V and 4 bases from J, the gap between germline ends came to 15 bases. CDR1 is SGHTA, CDR2 FQGNSA, per germline. This CDR3 comprises 16 residues. The CDR3, as DNA: TGTGCCAGCAGCTTAGGGAGCGGGTGGGAATCAGATACGCAGTATTTT. It yields the protein CASSLGSGWESDTQYF.

This clone was detected once. The chain combines TRBV6-2 or TRBV6-3 with TRBJ2-5, with 9 positions matching TRBD2. After removal of 4 bases from V and 5 bases from J, the junction contained 11 bases not matched to a gene. CDR3 length: 16 residues. Germline CDR1 and CDR2: MNHEY and SVGEGT. The DNA of the CDR3 is TGTGCCAGCAGTTCACCCTCCATAGCGGGGGATGAGACCCAGTACTTC. Translated, it gives CASSSPSIAGDETQYF.

This clone was detected once. The sample has other DNA sequences that encode this CDR3 too. The genes are TRBV5-1 and TRBJ1-4; 8 positions match TRBD1. The CDR3 extends over 14 amino acids. V was clipped by 4 bases and J by 4 bases; unmatched bases: 3. CDR1 and CDR2 (germline): SGHRS, YFSETQ. CDR3 sequence reads: CASSLDRVNEKLFF. The CDR3 region has the DNA TGCGCCAGCAGCCTGGACAGGGTTAATGAAAAACTGTTTTTT.

The chain has TRBV7-9 and TRBJ1-1; D gene uncertain. This CDR3 spans 13 amino acids. The V end was cut by 7 bases, the J end by 5 bases, with 14 bases between. Germline loops: CDR1 SEHNR, CDR2 FQNEAQ (reference sequence). The CDR3 reads CASNPGLETEAFF. The CDR3 coding sequence is TGTGCCAGCAACCCGGGTTTGGAGACTGAAGCTTTCTTT.

This clone appeared once. The gene calls are TRBV18 and TRBJ1-1; 7 bases line up with TRBD1. CDR3 length: 17 residues. V shed 3 bases, J shed 5 bases, and the junction held 15 bases outside the gene matches. Germline CDR1 KGHSH, CDR2 LQKENI. The CDR3 bases are TGTGCCAGCTCACCTTTTAAGGGACAGCACTTTGTAACTGAAGCTTTCTTT. Its translation is CASSPFKGQHFVTEAFF.

This clone showed up just once. The CDR3: CASSRTGGRSPLHF. The CDR3, as DNA: TGTGCCAGCAGCCGGACAGGGGGGCGTTCACCCCTCCACTTT. The chain employs TRBV5-6 and TRBJ1-6, with 10 bases aligning to TRBD1. V lost 4 bases to trimming and J lost 9 bases; unmatched junction nucleotides: 4. CDR3 size: 14 residues. Germline V gene sequence: CDR1 SGHDT, CDR2 YYEEEE.

V usage is TRBV18 and J usage is TRBJ1-5; weak D call: TRBD1 (6 bases). The CDR3 spans 16 residues. Germline CDR1 KGHSH, CDR2 LQKENI. The germline V and J ends were trimmed by 6 bases and 0 bases, with 15 bases remaining between them. The CDR3 DNA reads as TGTGCCAGCTCCCAAGGACAGCCTTATAGCAATCAGCCCCAGCATTTT. Translation: CASSQGQPYSNQPQHF.

The chain carries TRBV6-1 and TRBJ1-5; D is unresolved. The CDR3 sequence is 13 residues long. The germline V and J ends were trimmed by 1 base and 6 bases, with 7 bases remaining between them. Germline lookup yields CDR1 MNHNS and CDR2 SASEGT. Here the CDR3 reads CASSEVERQPQHF. CDR3 DNA sequence: TGTGCCAGCAGTGAAGTTGAGCGTCAGCCCCAGCATTTT.

The chain uses TRBV18 and TRBJ1-1, with a possible D match to TRBD1 (6 bases). V was pared by 5 bases and J by 11 bases, with 18 bases between. Germline V gene data show CDR1 as KGHSH and CDR2 as LQKENI. This CDR3 has 13 residues. The CDR3 is CASSSPGEWVAFF. CDR3 DNA sequence: TGTGCCAGCTCATCCCCAGGGGAGTGGGTGGCTTTCTTT.

This clone was picked up one time. The genes are TRBV7-3 and TRBJ1-1; weak D call: TRBD1 (5 bases). Deletions cut 5 bases from V and 4 bases from J, with 14 bases between. Germline loops: CDR1 SGHTA, CDR2 FQGTGA. The CDR3 is made up of 14 amino acids. The CDR3 protein is CASSPDGRATEAFF. The CDR3 DNA sequence: TGTGCCAGCAGCCCTGACGGCAGGGCCACTGAAGCTTTCTTT.

The gene calls are TRBV7-2 and TRBJ1-1; D is uncertain. Trimming pared 0 bases from V and 1 base from J, leaving 9 bases between. This CDR3 region has 15 residues. Germline V gene sequence: CDR1 SGHTA, CDR2 FQGNSA. The CDR3 reads CASSLAGMENTEAFF. Written as DNA, the CDR3 is TGTGCCAGCAGCTTAGCCGGGATGGAGAACACTGAAGCTTTCTTT.

J is TRBJ1-2 and V is TRBV2, with D perhaps matching TRBD1 (6 bases). The V gene lost 2 bases and the J gene lost 8 bases, with 15 bases spanning the gap. Germline CDR1 is SNHLY and CDR2 is FYNNEI. The CDR3 covers 14 residues. CDR3 in DNA: TGTGCCAGCAGTGAACGGGACACCCGTTTCGGCTACACCTTC. It translates to CASSERDTRFGYTF.

V is TRBV9 and J is TRBJ1-2, with 7 bases identical to TRBD1. The germline CDR1 and CDR2 sequences are SGDLS and YYNGEE. The CDR3 has 16 amino acids. Trimming removed 3 bases from V and 5 bases from J; junction bases left unmatched: 13. The CDR3 nucleotides are TGTGCCAGCAGCGACCGTCCGGGACAGCCAATTTATGGCTACACCTTC. Translated, it gives CASSDRPGQPIYGYTF.

The rearrangement links TRBV4-3 to TRBJ2-7; TRBD2 might be the D (7 bases). The ends were cut back, 0 bases at V and 6 bases at J, with 12 bases in the middle. In germline, CDR1 is LGHNA, CDR2 YSLEER. The length of the CDR3 is 14 residues. CDR3 sequence reads: CASSQEGGGAEQYF. The CDR3 bases are TGCGCCAGCAGCCAAGAAGGGGGAGGGGCCGAGCAGTACTTC.

The chain carries TRBV30 and TRBJ1-5; D unclear. The CDR3 is made up of 12 amino acids. From germline, CDR1 is GTSNPN and CDR2 SVGIG (reference sequence). Between the trimmed V and J ends, which lost 3 bases and 6 bases, there was a span of 9 bases. The CDR3 reads CAWSAVGQPQHF. The CDR3 DNA is TGTGCCTGGAGCGCGGTGGGTCAGCCCCAGCATTTT. The variable domain in full, with the rest retrieved from reference TRBV30 and TRBJ1-5, is SQTIHQWPATLVQPVGSPLSLECTVEGTSNPNLYWYRQAAGRGLQLLFYSVGIGQISSEVPQNLSASRPQDRQFILSSKKLLLSDSGFYLCAWSAVGQPQHFGDGTRLSIL.

This clone was seen a few times. The genes are TRBV30 and TRBJ1-6, with D uncertain. Germline V gives CDR1 GTSNPN, CDR2 SVGIG (reference sequence). Deletions cut 4 bases from V and 7 bases from J, with 23 bases between. CDR3 length equals 17 residues. For the CDR3, the DNA is TGTGCCTGGACTTCGACCCGATTTGGAGTTGGAAATTCACCCCTCCACTTT. Translating gives CAWTSTRFGVGNSPLHF.

The chain recombines TRBV6-5 with TRBJ1-5, with 8 bases lining up with TRBD1. Germline V gene lookup returns CDR1 MNHEY and CDR2 SVGAGI. The ends lost 8 bases at V and 5 bases at J; junction bases unmatched: 8. This CDR3 comprises 14 residues. For the CDR3, the DNA is TGTGCCAGCGAGGGGCAGGGGGCAGATCAGCCCCAGCATTTT. This translates into CASEGQGADQPQHF.

The chain recombines TRBV7-9 with TRBJ1-1; D perhaps matches TRBD1 (5 bases). The CDR3 runs 14 residues. Germline V CDR1 and CDR2: SEHNR, FQNEAQ (reference sequence). V lost 5 bases to trimming and J lost 4 bases, with 14 bases between them. The CDR3, as DNA: TGTGCCAGCAGCCGAGCGGGGGTCGGCACTGAAGCTTTCTTT. Its translation is CASSRAGVGTEAFF.

CDR3 in amino acids: CASSHGEAGYGYTF. The CDR3 DNA reads TGTGCCAGCAGTCATGGCGAGGCTGGCTATGGCTACACCTTC. The chain uses TRBV2 and TRBJ1-2; D not certain. V was clipped by 5 bases and J by 4 bases, with 14 bases between them. Germline-derived CDR1 and CDR2 are SNHLY and FYNNEI. The CDR3 runs 14 residues.

The rearrangement links TRBV24-1 to TRBJ2-1; perhaps TRBD1 as D (6 bases). The germline V gene encodes CDR1 KGHDR and CDR2 SFDVKD. The CDR3 has 17 amino acids. V was cut by 0 bases and J by 3 bases, with 14 bases left in between. The CDR3 reads CATSDLGGYHNYNEQFF. The DNA of the CDR3 is TGTGCCACCAGTGATTTGGGGGGCTACCACAACTACAATGAGCAGTTCTTC.